The following is a T cell receptor beta chain sequence with its context. The sample comes from a study of blood T cell repertoires in COVID-19. Generated by immunoSEQ multiplex PCR, the TCRdb table keeps only in-frame clones and is missing some. The sample contains about 140,000 clones, around 87% of which appear only once. The sample taken for sequencing was peripheral blood. This clonotype was obtained from a human donor in a cohort sampled during active COVID-19.

In nucleotides, the CDR3 is TGTGCCAGCAGGCCCCCTCAGGGTCGAAAGCAGTTCTTC. This sequence encodes CASRPPQGRKQFF. This chain links TRBV28 with TRBJ2-1; a weak D match, TRBD1 (5 bases). The CDR3 has 13 residues. Germline-derived CDR1 and CDR2 are MDHEN and SYDVKM. Trimming left V 6 bases short and J 11 bases short, with 17 bases between.